This TCR beta chain comes out of a study of T cell responses to AZD1222 COVID-19 vaccine. The data were produced by immunoSEQ multiplex PCR, yet TCRdb's version contains in-frame clones alone and is incomplete. Of 150,000 to 200,000 clones in the sample, 85% to 95% were seen once. The CDR3 extends over 13 amino acids. Germline CDR1 is SGHKS and CDR2 is YYEKEE (reference sequence). The V gene lost 0 bases and the J gene lost 5 bases, with 8 bases spanning the gap. The chain carries TRBV5-5 and TRBJ2-5; the D is unclear. This TCR came from an adult in good health. Sequenced here: peripheral blood, sampled on day 0 of AZD1222 vaccination. The CDR3 sequence is CASSLVSRETQYF. CDR3 in DNA: TGTGCCAGCAGCTTGGTGTCCAGGGAGACCCAGTACTTC.